This T cell receptor beta chain was identified during a study of tumor-infiltrating lymphocytes in localized non-small cell lung cancer. Study-level background: Several tumor histologies, both smoking statuses, and some post-neoadjuvant chemotherapy samples were included.

Study-wide points: Available tissue quantity limited TCR sequencing to a patient subset. Compared with uninvolved lung, tumors showed higher T cell infiltration by TCRbeta sequencing. IM1 and IM2 tumors showed no difference in T-cell fraction.

TCRdb's table, derived via immunoSEQ multiplex PCR, lists solely in-frame clones and lacks some. The sample has 15,000 to 20,000 clones, 65% to 85% seen once; the top ten hold less than 10%. CDR3 size: 12 residues. Note on this clone: Its target is unknown.

The source is a human donor with non-small cell lung cancer. V is TRBV21-1 and J is TRBJ1-4. TRBV21-1 is labeled a pseudogene. The material sequenced was lung tumor tissue. The CDR3 nucleotides read TGTGCCCCCGGGAGGCAGGGTGAAAAACTGTTTTTT. This codes for CAPGRQGEKLFF.